The entry below describes one T cell receptor beta chain. Its antigen is not known. The sample comes from a study of cytomegalovirus exposure and HLA in healthy donors. Study overall: Within the Caucasian-associated ancestry cluster were more than 75% of the approximately 400 genotyped donors. Study conclusions and caveats: An assumption of roughly uniform sequencing depth across donors underlay the presence/absence analyses.

PCR used 60 Vbeta primers and 13 Jbeta primers. Sequencing was performed with immunoSEQ multiplex PCR; in TCRdb, only in-frame clones are kept and a portion is missing. The sample consists of 200,000 or so clones, 70% to 90% of them appearing once. The length of the CDR3 is 15 residues. V shed 2 bases and J shed 4 bases, with 17 bases lying between them. Germline values: CDR1 GTSNPN, CDR2 SVGIG (reference sequence). Source material: PBMCs. This clonotype was sampled from a woman younger than 35 in good health and CMV-seropositive. The chain links TRBV30 to TRBJ1-2; TRBD1 might be the D (5 bases). The DNA of the CDR3 is TGTGCCTGGAGTCCCATGGGGGGTTCCCTCTATGGCTACACCTTC. As protein: CAWSPMGGSLYGYTF.